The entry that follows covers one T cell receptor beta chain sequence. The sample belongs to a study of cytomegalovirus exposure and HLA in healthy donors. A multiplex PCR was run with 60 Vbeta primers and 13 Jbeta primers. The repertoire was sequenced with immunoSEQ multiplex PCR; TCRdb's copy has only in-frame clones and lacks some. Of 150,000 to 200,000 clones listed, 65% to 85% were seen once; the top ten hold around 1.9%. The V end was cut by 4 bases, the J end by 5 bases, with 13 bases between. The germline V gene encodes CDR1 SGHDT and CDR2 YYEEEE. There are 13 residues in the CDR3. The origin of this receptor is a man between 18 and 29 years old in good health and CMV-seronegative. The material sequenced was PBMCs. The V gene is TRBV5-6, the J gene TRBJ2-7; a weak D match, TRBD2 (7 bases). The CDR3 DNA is TGTGCCAGCAGCCTCGCGGGGGCCGACGAGCAGTACTTC. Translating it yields CASSLAGADEQYF.